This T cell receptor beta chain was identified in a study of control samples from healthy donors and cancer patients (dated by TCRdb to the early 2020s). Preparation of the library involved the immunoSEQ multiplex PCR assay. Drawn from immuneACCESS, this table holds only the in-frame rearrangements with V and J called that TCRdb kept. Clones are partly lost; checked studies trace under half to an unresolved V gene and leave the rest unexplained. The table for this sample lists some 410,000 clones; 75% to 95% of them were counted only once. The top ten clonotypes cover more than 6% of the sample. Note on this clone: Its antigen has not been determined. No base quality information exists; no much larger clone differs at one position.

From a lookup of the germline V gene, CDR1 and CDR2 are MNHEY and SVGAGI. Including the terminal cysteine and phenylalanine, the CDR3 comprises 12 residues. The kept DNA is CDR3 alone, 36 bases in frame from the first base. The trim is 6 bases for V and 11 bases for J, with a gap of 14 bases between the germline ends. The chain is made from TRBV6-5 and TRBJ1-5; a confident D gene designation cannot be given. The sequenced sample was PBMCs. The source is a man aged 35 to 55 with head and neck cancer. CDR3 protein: CASRDQNLAQHF. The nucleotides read TGTGCCAGCAGAGACCAAAATTTAGCCCAGCATTTT.